These 9 T cell receptor beta chains were sequenced from one sample in a study of shared clonotypes between healthy human individuals. Clones were sequenced by immunoSEQ multiplex PCR, and TCRdb holds only the in-frame ones, with some missing. The data show millions of clones, approximately 95% seen once. Naive CD8 cells comprised CD45RO-negative, CCR7-positively selected cells, excluding terminally differentiated effector memory CD45RA+ cells. Sequenced sample: naive CD8+ T cells sorted from blood. The receptor set was obtained from a man younger than 35 in good health.

The chain combines TRBV10-3 with TRBJ2-7, with D perhaps matching TRBD1 or TRBD2 (5 bases each). The V gene lost 4 bases and the J gene lost 6 bases, with 19 bases spanning the gap. CDR1 and CDR2 from the germline V gene are ENHRY and SYGVKD. This CDR3 is 15 amino acids long. CDR3 DNA sequence: TGTGCCATCAGTGCCCCTAGGGACGGCCTCAGCGAGCAGTACTTC. Its protein product is CAISAPRDGLSEQYF.

V gene TRBV19 combines with J gene TRBJ2-7; 9 bases map to TRBD1. V trimming: 3 bases; J trimming: 5 bases; junction bases outside the gene matches: 5. Germline V CDR1 and CDR2: LNHDA, SQIVND (reference sequence). CDR3 length: 14 amino acids. DNA of the CDR3: TGTGCCAGTAGTATCGGGACAGGGCTGGACGAGCAGTACTTC. Translation gives CASSIGTGLDEQYF.

Only one count was recorded for this clone. CDR3 DNA sequence: TGCGCCAGCAGTTCTAGCTGGACGTGGGGCGAAGCTTTCTTT. Residues: CASSSSWTWGEAFF. This chain connects TRBV5-1 to TRBJ1-1, with D possibly being TRBD1 (5 bases). The CDR3 has 14 amino acids. Trimming shortened V by 5 bases and J by 8 bases, and 19 bases separated the two germline ends. CDR1 and CDR2 from the germline V gene are SGHRS and YFSETQ.

The chain employs TRBV5-1 and TRBJ2-1; 9 bases fit TRBD2. V dropped 4 bases and J dropped 8; count of bases not matched to a gene: 16. Germline-derived CDR1 and CDR2 are SGHRS and YFSETQ. CDR3 length equals 17 residues. The CDR3 nucleotides are TGCGCCAGCAGCCCAGAGCGGGAGGAGGCTTTTAGCGATGAGCAGTTCTTC. Translated: CASSPEREEAFSDEQFF.

The chain employs TRBV7-2 and TRBJ2-1, with D perhaps matching TRBD1 or TRBD2 (5 bases each). The germline V and J ends were trimmed by 5 bases and 6 bases, with 14 bases remaining between them. Germline lookup yields CDR1 SGHTA and CDR2 FQGNSA. This CDR3 is 14 amino acids long. The CDR3 DNA follows: TGTGCCAGCAGCCTCCTAGCCGGGACCAATGAGCAGTTCTTC. This gives the protein CASSLLAGTNEQFF.

As to this clone: This sample includes further DNA sequences coding for the same CDR3. This chain connects TRBV5-4 to TRBJ2-7; 7 bases line up with TRBD1. Germline loops: CDR1 SGHNT, CDR2 YYREEE (reference sequence). J gave up 2 bases and V 1 base, and 3 bases lay outside the gene matches. This CDR3 is 14 amino acids long. The CDR3 bases are TGTGCCAGCAGCTTGAGAGGACAGGCCTACGAGCAGTACTTC. Its translation is CASSLRGQAYEQYF.

The genes are TRBV5-8 and TRBJ2-3; 10 bases align to TRBD1. The CDR3 consists of 15 residues. The ends lost 2 bases at V and 4 bases at J; junction bases unmatched: 4. The germline V gene encodes CDR1 SGHTS and CDR2 YDEGEE. The CDR3, as DNA: TGTGCCAGCAGCTTTACCGGGACAGGGGCAGATACGCAGTATTTT. It encodes CASSFTGTGADTQYF.

The chain uses TRBV28 and TRBJ2-3, with D tentatively TRBD1 or TRBD2 (6 bases each). The CDR3 extends over 15 amino acids. Looked up from germline, CDR1 is MDHEN and CDR2 is SYDVKM. V was shortened by 5 bases and J by 2 bases, with 14 bases between the two germline ends. The CDR3 is CASSALGGPTDTQYF. CDR3 nucleotides: TGTGCCAGCAGTGCCCTGGGGGGCCCCACAGATACGCAGTATTTT.

The genes are TRBV11-2 and TRBJ2-3; D uncertain. Trimming left V 5 bases short and J 2 bases short, with 5 bases between. The germline V gene has CDR1 SGHAT and CDR2 FQNNGV. The CDR3 contains 12 residues. Written as DNA, the CDR3 is TGTGCCAGCAGCCTATACACAGATACGCAGTATTTT. Translated, it gives CASSLYTDTQYF.